The sequence of this TCR beta chain was determined in a study of blood T cells in healthy people across ages. The study, taken as a whole, reports: PBMCs left unsorted prevented a conclusive naive versus antigen-experienced comparison. Expanded clonotype changes were possibly confounded by unknown donor CMV status. Age showed a roughly linear inverse relationship with TCR beta diversity per million T cells.

The authors ran a second PCR of 7 to 11 cycles using a sample-barcoded 5' primer and a J-beta primer mix. Using its own MiXCR run on the 5' RACE reads, TCRdb lists one record per CDR3 protein. The sample carries about 1,800,000 distinct CDR3 sequences, about 30% recorded once. This clonotype was recorded at least ten times. Its antigen is undetermined. The CDR3 consists of 12 residues. CDR1 and CDR2 from the germline V gene are DFQATT and SNEGSKA (reference sequence). The total RNA that was extracted per sample amounted to at least 6 micrograms. The sequence was collected from a woman aged 25 to 45 in good health. Sequenced: blood. This chain joins TRBV20-1 and TRBJ2-5; tentative D call: TRBD1 (6 bases). This chain's CDR3 is CSARTAQETQYF. In nucleotides, the CDR3 is TGCAGCGCACGGACAGCCCAAGAGACCCAGTACTTC.